Included here is one TCR beta chain sequence, with context. No antigen is known for it. Isolated per sample were at least 7 million PBMCs. The CDR3 sequence is 15 residues long. The V and J ends lost 2 bases and 6 bases, in that order; junction bases with no gene match: 11. The germline V gene has CDR1 SGHRS and CDR2 YFSETQ. A second PCR, run for roughly 7 to 12 cycles, used a sample-barcoded 5' primer plus a J-beta primer mix. TCRdb re-analysed the 5' RACE reads in MiXCR, keeping a single row per CDR3 protein. Of 1.8 million or so distinct CDR3 sequences listed, approximately 39% are singletons. This record comes from a study of blood T cells in healthy people across ages. Whole-study results and caveats: The fall in TCR beta diversity per million T cells was roughly linear with age. Naive T cell percentage and TCR beta diversity correlated strongly.

This sequence joins TRBV5-1 and TRBJ2-7; the match to TRBD1 covers 7 bases. The TCR was taken from a human donor in good health. The sequencing input was blood. CDR3 DNA: TGCGCCAGCAGCTTCGACGACAGGGCCTTCAGCGAGCAGTACTTC. Protein sequence: CASSFDDRAFSEQYF.